The 10 T cell receptor beta chains below all came from one sample that was sequenced in a study of cytomegalovirus exposure and HLA in healthy donors. Produced via immunoSEQ multiplex PCR; TCRdb's table is partial and in-frame only. The table includes about 73,000 clones, about 87% detected once. The sample taken for sequencing was PBMCs. These receptors were collected from a woman between 18 and 30 years old in good health and CMV-seropositive.

This clone has a handful of counts. The chain has TRBV7-8 and TRBJ1-6; 10 nucleotides align to TRBD1. V gave up 2 bases and J gave up 10 bases; unmatched junction bases: 8. The CDR3 runs to 16 residues. Per germline, CDR1 SGHVS and CDR2 FQNEAQ. The CDR3 spells CASSLNGDRGGSPLHF. CDR3 sequence (DNA): TGTGCCAGCAGCTTAAATGGGGACAGGGGAGGGTCACCCCTCCACTTT.

The J gene is TRBJ1-4, the V gene TRBV28; D is perhaps TRBD1 (6 bases). Germline V gene lookup returns CDR1 MDHEN and CDR2 SYDVKM. V lost 4 bases and J lost 1, with 7 bases in between. CDR3 size: 14 residues. CDR3 in DNA: TGTGCCAGCAGTTCAGGGGTAACTAATGAAAAACTGTTTTTT. This gives the protein CASSSGVTNEKLFF. The whole variable domain, filled in from reference TRBV28 and TRBJ1-4, reads DVKVTQSSRYLVKRTGEKVFLECVQDMDHENMFWYRQDPGLGLRLIYFSYDVKMKEKGDIPEGYSVSREKKERFSLILESASTNQTSMYLCASSSGVTNEKLFFGSGTQLSVL.

The chain links TRBV15 to TRBJ2-7, with 9 bases lining up with TRBD1. V was pared by 3 bases and J by 0 bases, with 3 bases of the junction left unmatched. Per the germline V gene, CDR1 is LNHNV and CDR2 is YYDKDF (reference sequence). The CDR3 has 15 amino acids. CDR3: CATSRGTGSSYEQYF. CDR3 coding DNA: TGTGCCACCAGCAGGGGGACAGGGAGCTCCTACGAGCAGTACTTC.

The chain has TRBV5-8 and TRBJ2-1, with a weak D call TRBD1 (5 bases). This CDR3 is 15 amino acids long. The V and J ends lost 1 base and 9 bases respectively, with 17 bases between them. Germline loops: CDR1 SGHTS, CDR2 YDEGEE. The CDR3 nucleotides read TGTGCCAGCAGCTTGCAGGTACTGGGGCCGGGTGAGCAGTTCTTC. This gives the protein CASSLQVLGPGEQFF.

This rearrangement joins TRBV19 to TRBJ2-1, with 9 bases fitting TRBD2. Unmatched junction bases numbered 13, after V lost 6 bases and J lost 10 bases. This CDR3 region has 15 residues. Germline CDR1 is LNHDA and CDR2 is SQIVND (reference sequence). The CDR3 region has the DNA TGTGCCAGTAGCACCTTAGCGGGGGCAAGGGTAGAGCAGTTCTTC. Residues: CASSTLAGARVEQFF.

This chain uses TRBV29-1 with TRBJ2-1, with D possibly matching TRBD2 (5 bases). Germline CDR1 and CDR2: SQVTM and ANQGSEA. The CDR3 has 17 residues. V was clipped by 1 base and J by 3 bases, with 19 bases between them. The CDR3 loop is CSVEARIRGRYYNEQFF. The DNA of the CDR3 is TGCAGCGTTGAAGCTCGCATACGCGGGCGCTACTACAATGAGCAGTTCTTC.

The CDR3, as DNA: TGTGCCAGCAGTTTACGGGGAAGAACTGAAGCTTTCTTT. Translation: CASSLRGRTEAFF. The chain has TRBV27 and TRBJ1-1; D uncertain. Looked up from germline, CDR1 is MNHEY and CDR2 is SMNVEV (reference sequence). The CDR3 is 13 residues long. Trimming cost V 2 bases and J 5 bases, with 9 bases left between them.

The rearrangement uses TRBV10-3 and TRBJ1-1; TRBD1 aligns across 7 bases. V shed 6 bases, J shed 1 base, and the junction held 5 bases outside the gene matches. The V gene's germline CDR1 is ENHRY and CDR2 SYGVKD. The CDR3 covers 14 residues. CDR3 sequence: CAIRHRDRNTEAFF. The CDR3, as DNA: TGTGCCATCAGGCACCGGGACAGGAACACTGAAGCTTTCTTT.

V and J are TRBV30 and TRBJ1-2; perhaps TRBD1 as D (5 bases). The V gene's germline CDR1 is GTSNPN and CDR2 SVGIG (reference sequence). The CDR3 has 16 amino acids. V dropped 0 bases and J dropped 7 bases, with 21 bases sitting between them. CDR3: CAWSVTSGPTRTGYTF. The CDR3 DNA reads as TGTGCCTGGAGTGTAACCTCAGGGCCCACGAGGACTGGCTACACCTTC. Using reference TRBV30 and TRBJ1-2 for the parts outside the CDR3, the full variable domain is SQTIHQWPATLVQPVGSPLSLECTVEGTSNPNLYWYRQAAGRGLQLLFYSVGIGQISSEVPQNLSASRPQDRQFILSSKKLLLSDSGFYLCAWSVTSGPTRTGYTFGSGTRLTVV.

V usage is TRBV7-8 and J usage is TRBJ2-5, with 7 nucleotides matching TRBD1. This CDR3 contains 14 residues. In germline, CDR1 is SGHVS, CDR2 FQNEAQ. Unmatched junction bases numbered 8, after V lost 5 bases and J lost 5 bases. This CDR3 reads CASSRGGTGETQYF. CDR3 nucleotides: TGTGCCAGCAGCAGAGGGGGCACCGGCGAGACCCAGTACTTC.